A selection of T cell receptor beta chains follows, all from one sample in a study of post-analysis software for immune sequencing data. One entry per CDR3 protein results from TCRdb running MiXCR on the PCR reads. The profile shows fewer than 850,000 distinct CDR3 sequences, around 27% of them singletons. The sequenced sample consisted of blood. These receptors originate from a girl under 18 with multiple sclerosis. Each CDR3 is given without its conserved first and last residue. The order of the fields is V gene, CDR3 protein.

>TRBV19
ASSHNVGRDIQY
>TRBV29-1
SVEDRTYEQY
>TRBV11-2
ASSSPGGTNSPLH
>TRBV19
ASSETGMYGYT
>TRBV10-3
AIRPRGGTDTQY
>TRBV10-1
ASSEFGEQF
>TRBV28
ASRLTVSSYNEQF
>TRBV12-3/TRBV12-4
ASNPSGGGGETQY
>TRBV9
ASSPRGSDIQY
>TRBV6-6
ASSYSMAGGRTDTQY
>TRBV10-3
ATGKQDGNIQY